These 16 T cell receptor beta chains originate from one sample sequenced in a study of T cells after yellow fever vaccination. MiXCR, applied by TCRdb to the 5' RACE reads, yields one record per CDR3 protein. The repertoire consists of a few hundred thousand distinct CDR3 sequences, with approximately 6.7% occurring once and the leading ten covering about 1%. The source was CD4+ T cells sorted from PBMCs, collected on the day of the yellow fever booster vaccination. Receptor source: a man between 25 and 39 years old who received the YFV17D yellow fever vaccine.

This clonotype was found a few times. The rearrangement links TRBV5-1 to TRBJ2-7; 8 nucleotides agree with TRBD1. The CDR3 has 11 amino acids. Germline lookup yields CDR1 SGHRS and CDR2 YFSETQ. V lost 3 bases, J lost 11 bases, and 4 bases stayed unmatched. CDR3 residues: CASSSGQGKYF. CDR3 in DNA: TGCGCCAGCAGCTCAGGACAGGGAAAGTACTTC.

This clonotype was counted at least ten times. The chain is built from TRBV29-1 and TRBJ2-7, with TRBD1 matching over 12 bases. The CDR3 totals 15 residues. V was clipped by 2 bases and J by 5 bases; unmatched bases: 7. Germline CDR1 reads SQVTM; CDR2 reads ANQGSEA. The CDR3 region is CSVEKGTGGFDEQYF. In DNA, the CDR3 is TGCAGCGTTGAAAAGGGGACAGGGGGCTTTGACGAGCAGTACTTC.

This rearrangement joins TRBV30 to TRBJ2-5; 8 bases map to TRBD2. The V gene end was trimmed by 1 base and the J gene end by 3 bases; junction bases not matched to a gene: 4. Germline V lookup: CDR1 GTSNPN, CDR2 SVGIG (reference sequence). This CDR3 is built from 14 residues. The CDR3 sequence is CAWSGAGVEETQYF. The CDR3 DNA sequence: TGTGCCTGGAGTGGAGCGGGAGTGGAAGAGACCCAGTACTTC.

This clonotype showed up just a few times. This sequence joins TRBV19 and TRBJ2-7; D uncertain. The germline V gene has CDR1 LNHDA and CDR2 SQIVND (reference sequence). Trimming shortened V by 2 bases and J by 7 bases, and 12 bases separated the two germline ends. The CDR3 covers 13 residues. DNA for the CDR3: TGTGCCAGTAGTATATTCGCAGCCTCTGAGCAGTACTTC. Protein product: CASSIFAASEQYF.

This clonotype came up a few times. The DNA for the CDR3 is TGTGCCAGCAAGCCCAGGGGCGAAACGAACACTGAAGCTTTCTTT. Protein sequence: CASKPRGETNTEAFF. The chain combines TRBV6-2 or TRBV6-3 with TRBJ1-1; tentative D call: TRBD1 (6 bases). Germline V gene lookup returns CDR1 MNHEY and CDR2 SVGEGT. Between the trimmed V and J ends, which lost 7 bases and 1 base, there was a span of 16 bases. This CDR3 comprises 15 residues.

The chain recombines TRBV7-2 with TRBJ1-1, with a possible D match to TRBD1 (6 bases). CDR3 length: 15 residues. The ends were cut back, 5 bases at V and 4 bases at J, with 17 bases in the middle. From germline, CDR1 is SGHTA and CDR2 FQGNSA. The CDR3 DNA is TGTGCCAGCAGCAAAAGCAGGGGAGGGAGCACTGAAGCTTTCTTT. Translating gives CASSKSRGGSTEAFF.

The table lists this clonotype with many counts. J is TRBJ1-5 and V is TRBV27; D remains ambiguous. CDR3 length equals 14 residues. Germline V gene lookup returns CDR1 MNHEY and CDR2 SMNVEV (reference sequence). Trimming stripped 0 bases from V and 1 base from J, with 4 bases between. The CDR3 here is CASSLSRSNQPQHF. CDR3 DNA sequence: TGTGCCAGCAGTTTATCGAGGAGCAATCAGCCCCAGCATTTT.

This clonotype was detected only a few times. The chain recombines TRBV11-3 with TRBJ2-2, with D perhaps matching TRBD1 or TRBD2 (5 bases each). Per germline, CDR1 SGHNT and CDR2 YENEEA. The CDR3 extends over 15 amino acids. V lost 0 bases and J 4 bases, leaving 9 bases between the germline ends. This CDR3 reads CASSLEPGSTGELFF. CDR3 sequence (DNA): TGTGCCAGCAGCTTAGAGCCAGGGAGCACCGGGGAGCTGTTTTTT.

V and J are TRBV19 and TRBJ1-5; D is undetermined. CDR3 length: 14 amino acids. Trimming pared 2 bases from V and 1 base from J, leaving 6 bases between. The germline gives CDR1 LNHDA, CDR2 SQIVND (reference sequence). The CDR3 bases are TGTGCCAGTAGTATATTTAGCAGCAATCAGCCCCAGCATTTT. Its translation: CASSIFSSNQPQHF.

The sample holds many counts of this clonotype. V gene TRBV5-1 combines with J gene TRBJ2-2; the D gene is possibly TRBD2 (6 bases). The CDR3 length is 16 residues. The ends were cut back, 0 bases at V and 4 bases at J, with 13 bases in the middle. CDR1 and CDR2 (germline): SGHRS, YFSETQ. CDR3 loop: CASSLGPGGGTGELFF. Here the CDR3 DNA reads TGCGCCAGCAGCTTGGGACCCGGGGGAGGCACCGGGGAGCTGTTTTTT.

In nucleotides, the CDR3 is TGCGCCAGCAGCTCTCTAGCGGGAGGGCCGTCGGGGAACGAGCAGTACTTC. The encoded protein is CASSSLAGGPSGNEQYF. The chain recombines TRBV5-1 with TRBJ2-7; 12 bases agree with TRBD2. CDR3 length: 17 amino acids. With 3 bases clipped from V and 5 bases from J, the junction kept 12 bases outside the gene matches. Germline V gives CDR1 SGHRS, CDR2 YFSETQ.

This clonotype has a count of ten or more. The gene calls are TRBV5-8 and TRBJ1-2; possibly TRBD1 for D (5 bases). Germline V gene sequence: CDR1 SGHTS, CDR2 YDEGEE. This CDR3 is built from 16 residues. V shed 4 bases and J shed 4 bases, with 20 bases lying between them. Here the CDR3 reads CASSLGVTGTVYGYTF. Here the CDR3 DNA reads TGTGCCAGCAGCCTGGGGGTGACCGGGACGGTCTATGGCTACACCTTC.

The rearrangement joins TRBV30 to TRBJ2-1; no firm D call. Germline lookup yields CDR1 GTSNPN and CDR2 SVGIG (reference sequence). The CDR3 has 11 residues. V shed 3 bases and J shed 7 bases, with 7 bases lying between them. CDR3 coding DNA: TGTGCCTGGAGCTATAGGAATGAGCAGTTCTTC. It encodes CAWSYRNEQFF. The complete variable domain, with remaining parts taken from reference TRBV30 and TRBJ2-1, reads SQTIHQWPATLVQPVGSPLSLECTVEGTSNPNLYWYRQAAGRGLQLLFYSVGIGQISSEVPQNLSASRPQDRQFILSSKKLLLSDSGFYLCAWSYRNEQFFGPGTRLTVL.

In this sample, this clonotype turned up many times. The J gene is TRBJ2-1, the V gene TRBV19; TRBD2 agrees at 8 bases. V lost 6 bases to trimming and J lost 1 base; unmatched junction nucleotides: 5. The CDR3 has 15 residues. The germline V gene encodes CDR1 LNHDA and CDR2 SQIVND (reference sequence). DNA for the CDR3: TGTGCCAGTAGCCCCGGGACTAGATCCTACAATGAGCAGTTCTTC. It is translated as CASSPGTRSYNEQFF. Full variable domain (missing parts from reference TRBV19 and TRBJ2-1): DGGITQSPKYLFRKEGQNVTLSCEQNLNHDAMYWYRQDPGQGLRLIYYSQIVNDFQKGDIAEGYSVSREKKESFPLTVTSAQKNPTAFYLCASSPGTRSYNEQFFGPGTRLTVL.

This clonotype has ten or more counts. J is TRBJ2-1 and V is TRBV3-1, with 11 bases identical to TRBD2. Trimming removed 1 base from V and 10 bases from J; junction bases left unmatched: 3. Germline V gene sequence: CDR1 LGHDT, CDR2 YNNKEL (reference sequence). This CDR3 has 14 residues. CDR3 nucleotide sequence: TGTGCCAGCAGCCAAGCTAGCGGGGGGAAGGAGCAGTTCTTC. It is translated as CASSQASGGKEQFF.

Many counts were recorded for this clonotype. The chain is built from TRBV19 and TRBJ2-1, with 7 positions matching TRBD2. Germline CDR1 LNHDA, CDR2 SQIVND (reference sequence). Losses at the gene ends were 6 bases for V and 2 bases for J; bases not matched to a gene: 1. CDR3 length equals 13 residues. CDR3 in DNA: TGTGCCAGTAGAACTAGCGCCTACAATGAGCAGTTCTTC. Translation gives CASRTSAYNEQFF.